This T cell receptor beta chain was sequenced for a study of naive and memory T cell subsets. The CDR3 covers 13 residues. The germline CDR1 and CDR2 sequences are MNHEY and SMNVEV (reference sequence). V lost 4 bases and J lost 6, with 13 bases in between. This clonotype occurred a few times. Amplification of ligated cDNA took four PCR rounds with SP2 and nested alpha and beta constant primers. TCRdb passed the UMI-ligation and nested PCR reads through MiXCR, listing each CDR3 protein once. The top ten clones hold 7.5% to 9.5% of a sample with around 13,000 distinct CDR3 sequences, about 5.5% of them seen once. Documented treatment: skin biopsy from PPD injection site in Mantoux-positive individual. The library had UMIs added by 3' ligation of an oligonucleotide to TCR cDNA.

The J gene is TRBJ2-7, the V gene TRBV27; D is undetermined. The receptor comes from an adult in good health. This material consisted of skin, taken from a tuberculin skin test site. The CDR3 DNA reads TGTGCCAGCAGTTCGCCCAGGTGGGGCGAGCAGTACTTC. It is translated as CASSSPRWGEQYF.